These 21 T cell receptor beta chains were sequenced from one sample in a study of CD8 T cells in ankylosing spondylitis. These receptors have no known antigen. Study-wide points: It appeared that ankylosing spondylitis blood was characterized by a TCR beta motif of roughly 8 highly homologous variants.

MiXCR, run by TCRdb on the 5' RACE reads, gives a single entry per CDR3 protein. The sample records 750,000 to 850,000 distinct CDR3 sequences, approximately 12% being singletons. Source material: blood, either unsorted or a sorted T cell fraction (not recorded which). These receptors were collected from a male donor with ankylosing spondylitis.

This clonotype was counted ten times or more. The chain carries TRBV12-3 or TRBV12-4 and TRBJ1-1; D is unclear. The CDR3 covers 14 residues. Trimming pared 1 base from V and 1 base from J, leaving 7 bases between. CDR3 nucleotides: TGTGCCAGCAGTTTAGGGATCCAGAACACTGAAGCTTTCTTT. Translating gives CASSLGIQNTEAFF.

Turning to this clonotype: At one boundary the junction diverges from the germline segment, which might be a read error. The rearrangement links TRBV24-1 to TRBJ2-3; 12 bases match TRBD2. Germline values: CDR1 KGHDR, CDR2 SFDVKD. The CDR3 spans 16 residues. CDR3 sequence reads: CATSDASGRAQDTQDF. The CDR3 DNA is TGTGCCACCAGTGACGCTAGCGGGAGGGCCCAAGATACGCAGGATTTT.

CDR3 amino acids: CASSLQGIVGYTF. CDR3 bases: TGTGCCAGCAGCCTACAGGGGATTGTTGGCTACACCTTC. The gene calls are TRBV6-2 or TRBV6-3 and TRBJ1-2; 7 bases are shared with TRBD1. V was clipped by 6 bases and J by 7 bases; unmatched bases: 8. Germline V gives CDR1 MNHEY, CDR2 SVGEGT. The CDR3 is 13 residues long.

The V and J genes are TRBV29-1 and TRBJ2-7; weak D call: TRBD2 (6 bases). Germline lookup yields CDR1 SQVTM and CDR2 ANQGSEA. CDR3 length: 14 residues. Trimming took 1 base from V and 5 from J, leaving 15 bases between them. The DNA of the CDR3 is TGCAGCGTTGAAGCTCCCGGGAGTTTACACGAGCAGTACTTC. Its translation is CSVEAPGSLHEQYF.

The V gene is TRBV6-2 or TRBV6-3, the J gene TRBJ2-5; a possible D gene is TRBD2 (6 bases). V dropped 6 bases and J dropped 4 bases, with 21 bases sitting between them. The CDR3 length is 16 residues. The germline V gene encodes CDR1 MNHEY and CDR2 SVGEGT. In nucleotides, the CDR3 is TGTGCCAGCAGACCACCGGTCGGCTGGAGGGGAGAGACCCAGTACTTC. Protein: CASRPPVGWRGETQYF.

This clonotype was found a few times. This chain connects TRBV7-8 to TRBJ1-1; D not resolved. The length of the CDR3 is 15 residues. V was pared by 0 bases and J by 0 bases, with 8 bases between. Germline CDR1 SGHVS, CDR2 FQNEAQ. In DNA form, the CDR3 reads TGTGCCAGCAGCTTAGCCCTAACAGTGAACACTGAAGCTTTCTTT. It codes for CASSLALTVNTEAFF.

At least ten counts were recorded for this clonotype. The rearrangement joins TRBV7-2 to TRBJ2-5; D possibly corresponds to TRBD2 (5 bases). Germline V gene lookup returns CDR1 SGHTA and CDR2 FQGNSA. V was cut by 1 base and J by 5 bases, with 14 bases left in between. The CDR3 covers 15 residues. CDR3 DNA: TGTGCCAGCAGCTTAGTACTAGACCAAGGGGAGACCCAGTACTTC. Translation gives CASSLVLDQGETQYF.

This clonotype was seen many times. This chain uses TRBV12-3 or TRBV12-4 with TRBJ2-2; D gene unclear. This CDR3 spans 13 amino acids. Trimming removed 5 bases at V and 9 bases at J, with 13 bases between. The CDR3 here is CASSTSSARELFF. CDR3 sequence (DNA): TGTGCCAGCAGTACCTCCTCGGCCCGGGAGCTGTTTTTT.

V gene TRBV15 combines with J gene TRBJ2-4; no clear D gene. CDR1 is LNHNV and CDR2 is YYDKDF in the germline V gene (reference sequence). The CDR3 loop spans 17 amino acids. V was clipped by 0 bases and J by 0 bases, with 12 bases between them. The CDR3: CATSREHSRLAKNIQYF. Written as DNA, the CDR3 is TGTGCCACCAGCAGAGAACACTCGAGACTAGCCAAAAACATTCAGTACTTC.

This clonotype was seen only a few times. The rearrangement uses TRBV20-1 and TRBJ2-7; D remains unclear. V shed 4 bases and J shed 4 bases, with 11 bases lying between them. CDR1 and CDR2 from the germline V gene are DFQATT and SNEGSKA (reference sequence). The CDR3 loop spans 12 amino acids. CDR3 nucleotide sequence: TGCAGTGCTACGGAATCCCATTACGAGCAGTACTTC. The encoded protein is CSATESHYEQYF.

A few counts support this clonotype. The J gene is TRBJ1-2, the V gene TRBV5-5; 7 positions match TRBD1. The CDR3 spans 14 residues. Germline V gene data show CDR1 as SGHKS and CDR2 as YYEKEE (reference sequence). V shed 5 bases and J 7 bases; nucleotides not matched to a gene: 11. This CDR3 is CASRYRGLIGGYTF. As DNA, the CDR3 is TGTGCCAGCAGGTACAGGGGTTTGATCGGTGGCTACACCTTC.

Ten or more counts support this clonotype. The chain couples TRBV5-1 to TRBJ2-1; 12 bases line up with TRBD2. In germline, CDR1 is SGHRS, CDR2 YFSETQ. Unmatched junction bases numbered 8, after V lost 4 bases and J lost 6 bases. CDR3 length equals 16 residues. The CDR3 loop reads CASSATSGSIVNEQFF. The DNA of the CDR3 is TGCGCCAGCAGCGCGACTAGCGGGAGCATCGTCAATGAGCAGTTCTTC.

The DNA of the CDR3 is TGCGCCAGCAGTCAACCCCGTGGTGCCGGGGGAACCCAGTACTTC. It codes for CASSQPRGAGGTQYF. The V and J genes are TRBV23-1 and TRBJ2-5, with TRBD2 as a possible D gene (6 bases). TRBV23-1 is an ORF; its function is uncertain. The CDR3 loop spans 15 amino acids. Trimming removed 2 bases at V and 8 bases at J, with 18 bases between.

This clonotype came up a few times. The chain is built from TRBV10-3 and TRBJ1-5; D is possibly TRBD1 (6 bases). Looked up from germline, CDR1 is ENHRY and CDR2 is SYGVKD. The CDR3 has 13 amino acids. V shed 6 bases and J shed 9 bases, with 15 bases lying between them. The CDR3 is CAISTGPGGPQHF. CDR3 DNA: TGTGCCATCAGCACAGGGCCGGGGGGGCCCCAGCATTTT.

Only a few counts were recorded for this clonotype. The chain links TRBV6-2 or TRBV6-3 to TRBJ2-7; a possible D gene is TRBD2 (5 bases). The germline gives CDR1 MNHEY, CDR2 SVGEGT. This CDR3 comprises 15 residues. Trimming took off 6 bases at V and 0 bases at J, with 15 bases between the two ends. The CDR3, as DNA: TGTGCCAGCAGGCGAGCGGAGCGAAGCTCCTACGAGCAGTACTTC. Amino acids: CASRRAERSSYEQYF.

The sample holds many counts of this clonotype. The J gene is TRBJ1-1, the V gene TRBV20-1; unclear D gene. The V and J ends lost 6 bases and 1 base respectively, with 12 bases between them. This CDR3 region has 13 residues. CDR1 DFQATT and CDR2 SNEGSKA come from the germline V gene (reference sequence). The CDR3 here is CSASTWTNTEAFF. The DNA for the CDR3 is TGCAGTGCCTCGACGTGGACGAACACTGAAGCTTTCTTT.

This clonotype appeared a few times. V gene TRBV6-2 or TRBV6-3 combines with J gene TRBJ2-5; 9 bases fit TRBD2. The V gene end was trimmed by 10 bases and the J gene end by 2 bases; junction bases not matched to a gene: 8. This CDR3 is 14 amino acids long. Germline V gene sequence: CDR1 MNHEY, CDR2 SVGEGT. Here the CDR3 DNA reads TGTGCCACCGGATGGACTAGCGTTCAAGAGACCCAGTACTTC. This codes for CATGWTSVQETQYF.

This chain uses TRBV24-1 with TRBJ1-5; D unclear. The germline CDR1 and CDR2 sequences are KGHDR and SFDVKD. The V gene lost 6 bases and the J gene lost 3 bases, with 14 bases spanning the gap. The CDR3 sequence is 15 residues long. As DNA, the CDR3 is TGTGCCACCAGTTCCAGGAAAAAAGACAATCAGCCCCAGCATTTT. Protein: CATSSRKKDNQPQHF.

This clonotype has only a few counts. V and J are TRBV6-5 and TRBJ2-3, with D maybe TRBD2 (6 bases). CDR3 length: 14 amino acids. Per germline, CDR1 MNHEY and CDR2 SVGAGI. Deletions cut 4 bases from V and 2 bases from J, with 10 bases between. In nucleotides, the CDR3 is TGTGCCAGCAGTTCCCCGGGACTCACAGATACGCAGTATTTT. This sequence encodes CASSSPGLTDTQYF.

Many counts were recorded for this clonotype. CDR3 nucleotides: TGCGCCAGCAGCATGGCAGGAACTGAAGCTTTCTTT. This encodes CASSMAGTEAFF. This chain connects TRBV5-1 to TRBJ1-1; the D is unclear. The ends were cut back, 4 bases at V and 5 bases at J, with 9 bases in the middle. Germline V gene lookup returns CDR1 SGHRS and CDR2 YFSETQ. The CDR3 length is 12 residues.

The chain uses TRBV5-1 and TRBJ1-1, with a tentative D call TRBD1 (6 bases). Germline values: CDR1 SGHRS, CDR2 YFSETQ. This CDR3 contains 15 residues. V was shortened by 0 bases and J by 6 bases, with 15 bases between the two germline ends. Here the CDR3 DNA reads TGCGCCAGCAGCTTGGGTCGGCAGGGGCCTGCTGAAGCTTTCTTT. It encodes CASSLGRQGPAEAFF.